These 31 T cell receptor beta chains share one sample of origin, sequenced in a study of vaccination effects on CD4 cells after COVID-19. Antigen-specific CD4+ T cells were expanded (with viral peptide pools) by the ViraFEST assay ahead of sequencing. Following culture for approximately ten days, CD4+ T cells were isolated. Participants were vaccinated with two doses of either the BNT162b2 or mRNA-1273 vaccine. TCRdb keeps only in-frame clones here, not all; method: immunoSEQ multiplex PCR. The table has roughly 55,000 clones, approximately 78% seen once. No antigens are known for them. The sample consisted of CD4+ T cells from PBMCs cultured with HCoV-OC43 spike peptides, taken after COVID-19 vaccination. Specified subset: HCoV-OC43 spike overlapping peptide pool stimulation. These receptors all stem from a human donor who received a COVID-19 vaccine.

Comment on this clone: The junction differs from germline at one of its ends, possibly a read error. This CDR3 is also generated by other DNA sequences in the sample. The CDR3 loop reads CASSLAGGIYGYTF. As DNA, the CDR3 is TGTGCCAGTAGCTTAGCAGGGGGGATCTATGGCTACACCTTC. The chain uses TRBV7-9 and TRBJ1-2; 7 bases align to TRBD1. The CDR3 runs 14 residues. From germline, CDR1 is SEHNR and CDR2 FQNEAQ (reference sequence).

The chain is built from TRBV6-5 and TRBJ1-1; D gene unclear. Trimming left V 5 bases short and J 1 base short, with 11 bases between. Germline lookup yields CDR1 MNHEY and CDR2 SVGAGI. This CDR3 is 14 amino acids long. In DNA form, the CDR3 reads TGTGCCAGCAGTCGCCTACAGAGGAACACTGAAGCTTTCTTT. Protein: CASSRLQRNTEAFF.

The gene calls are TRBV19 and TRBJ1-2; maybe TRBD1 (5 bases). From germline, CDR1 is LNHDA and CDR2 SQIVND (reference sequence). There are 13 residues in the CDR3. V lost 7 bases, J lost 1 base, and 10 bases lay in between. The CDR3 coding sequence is TGTGCCAGTACCGGGGCGAATAACTATGGCTACACCTTC. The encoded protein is CASTGANNYGYTF.

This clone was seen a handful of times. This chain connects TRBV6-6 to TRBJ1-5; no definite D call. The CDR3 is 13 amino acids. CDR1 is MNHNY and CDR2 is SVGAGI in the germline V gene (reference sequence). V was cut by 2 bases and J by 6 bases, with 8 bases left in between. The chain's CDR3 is CASSYGSGQPQHF. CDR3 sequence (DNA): TGTGCCAGCAGTTACGGTTCAGGTCAGCCCCAGCATTTT.

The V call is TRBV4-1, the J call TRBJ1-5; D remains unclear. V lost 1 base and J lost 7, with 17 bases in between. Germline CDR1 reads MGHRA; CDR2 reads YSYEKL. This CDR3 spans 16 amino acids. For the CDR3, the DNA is TGCGCCAGCAGCCAAGTGGGCGGTGGAATTGAACAGCCCCAGCATTTT. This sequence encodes CASSQVGGGIEQPQHF.

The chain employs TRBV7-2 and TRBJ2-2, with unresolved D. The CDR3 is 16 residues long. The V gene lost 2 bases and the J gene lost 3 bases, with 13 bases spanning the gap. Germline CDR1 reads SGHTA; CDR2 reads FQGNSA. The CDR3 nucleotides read TGTGCCAGCAGCTTAACTTGGAAACGGGACACCGGGGAGCTGTTTTTT. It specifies CASSLTWKRDTGELFF.

Here the CDR3 DNA reads TGTGCCAGCAGTTACGCCGGGCCGAACACTGAAGCTTTCTTT. Its protein is CASSYAGPNTEAFF. The gene calls are TRBV7-3 and TRBJ1-1; D gene unclear. The CDR3 has 14 amino acids. V dropped 6 bases and J dropped 1 base, with 12 bases sitting between them. CDR1 and CDR2 from the germline V gene are SGHTA and FQGTGA. The full variable domain, rest sourced from reference TRBV7-3 and TRBJ1-1, is GAGVSQTPSNKVTEKGKYVELRCDPISGHTALYWYRQSLGQGPEFLIYFQGTGAADDSGLPNDRFFAVRPEGSVSTLKIQRTERGDSAVYLCASSYAGPNTEAFFGQGTRLTVV.

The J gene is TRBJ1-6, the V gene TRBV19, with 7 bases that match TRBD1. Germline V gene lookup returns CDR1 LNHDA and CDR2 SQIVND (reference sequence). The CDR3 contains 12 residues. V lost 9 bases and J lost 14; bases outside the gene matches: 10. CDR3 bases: TGTGCCAGCAAACCGGGACAGTCGGCCCTCCACTTT. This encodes CASKPGQSALHF.

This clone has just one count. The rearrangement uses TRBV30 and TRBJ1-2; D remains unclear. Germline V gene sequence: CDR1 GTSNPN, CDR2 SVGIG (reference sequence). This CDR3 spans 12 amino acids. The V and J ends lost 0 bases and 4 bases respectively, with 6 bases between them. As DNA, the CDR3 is TGTGCCTGGAGTGTACACAGCTATGGCTACACCTTC. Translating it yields CAWSVHSYGYTF.

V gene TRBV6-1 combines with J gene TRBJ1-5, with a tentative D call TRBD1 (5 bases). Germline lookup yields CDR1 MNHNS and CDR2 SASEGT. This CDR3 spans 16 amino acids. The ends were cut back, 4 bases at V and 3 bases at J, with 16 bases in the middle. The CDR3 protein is CASSGATVTFNQPQHF. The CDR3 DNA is TGTGCCAGCAGTGGGGCGACAGTAACATTCAATCAGCCCCAGCATTTT.

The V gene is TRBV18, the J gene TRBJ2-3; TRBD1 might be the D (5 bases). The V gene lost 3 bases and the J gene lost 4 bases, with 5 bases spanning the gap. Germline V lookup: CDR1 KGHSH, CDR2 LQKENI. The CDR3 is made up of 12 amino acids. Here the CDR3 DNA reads TGTGCCAGCTCACCGACAGCAGATACGCAGTATTTT. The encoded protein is CASSPTADTQYF.

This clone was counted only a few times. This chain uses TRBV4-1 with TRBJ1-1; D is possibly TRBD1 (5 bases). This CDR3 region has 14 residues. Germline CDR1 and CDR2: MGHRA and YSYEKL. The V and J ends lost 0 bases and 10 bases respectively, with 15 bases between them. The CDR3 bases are TGCGCCAGCAGCCAAGATAAGGACATATCCGTAGCTTTCTTT. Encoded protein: CASSQDKDISVAFF.

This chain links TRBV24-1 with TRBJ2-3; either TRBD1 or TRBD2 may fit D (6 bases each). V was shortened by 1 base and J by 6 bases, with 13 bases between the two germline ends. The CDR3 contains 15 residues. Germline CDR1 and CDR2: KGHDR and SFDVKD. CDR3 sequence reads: CATSDFGVGGDTQYF. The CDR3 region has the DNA TGTGCCACCAGTGATTTCGGGGTAGGGGGGGATACGCAGTATTTT.

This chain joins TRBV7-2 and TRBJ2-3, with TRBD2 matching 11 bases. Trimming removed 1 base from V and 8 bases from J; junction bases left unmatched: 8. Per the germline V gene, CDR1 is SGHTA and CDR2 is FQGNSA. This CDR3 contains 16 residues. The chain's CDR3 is CASSLGIAGGSGTQYF. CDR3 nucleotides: TGTGCCAGCAGCTTAGGGATAGCGGGGGGGTCAGGTACGCAGTATTTT. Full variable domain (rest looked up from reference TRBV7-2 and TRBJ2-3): GAGVSQSPSNKVTEKGKDVELRCDPISGHTALYWYRQSLGQGLEFLIYFQGNSAPDKSGLPSDRFSAERTGGSVSTLTIQRTQQEDSAVYLCASSLGIAGGSGTQYFGPGTRLTVL.

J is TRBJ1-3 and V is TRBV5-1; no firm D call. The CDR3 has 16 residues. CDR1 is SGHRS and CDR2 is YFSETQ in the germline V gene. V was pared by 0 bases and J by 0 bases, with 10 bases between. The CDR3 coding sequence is TGCGCCAGCAGCTTGGCCGGTAAGAGCTCTGGAAACACCATATATTTT. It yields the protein CASSLAGKSSGNTIYF.

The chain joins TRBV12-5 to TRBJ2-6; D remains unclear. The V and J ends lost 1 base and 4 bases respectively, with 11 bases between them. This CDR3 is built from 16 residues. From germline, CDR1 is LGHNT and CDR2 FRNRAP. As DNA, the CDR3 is TGTGCTAGTGGTTTGGCGACGGCACTGGGGGCCAACGTCCTGACTTTC. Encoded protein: CASGLATALGANVLTF.

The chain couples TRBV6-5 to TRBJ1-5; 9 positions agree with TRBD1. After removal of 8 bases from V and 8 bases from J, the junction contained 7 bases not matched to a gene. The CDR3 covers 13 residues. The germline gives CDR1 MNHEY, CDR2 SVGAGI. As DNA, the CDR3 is TGTGCCAGCTCGGGACAGGGCAGTAAGCCCCAGCATTTT. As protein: CASSGQGSKPQHF.

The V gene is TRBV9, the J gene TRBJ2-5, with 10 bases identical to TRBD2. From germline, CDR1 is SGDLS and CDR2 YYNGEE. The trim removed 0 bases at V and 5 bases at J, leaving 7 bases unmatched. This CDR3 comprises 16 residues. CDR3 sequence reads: CASSVASGGALETQYF. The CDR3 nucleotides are TGTGCCAGCAGCGTAGCAAGCGGGGGGGCCCTGGAGACCCAGTACTTC.

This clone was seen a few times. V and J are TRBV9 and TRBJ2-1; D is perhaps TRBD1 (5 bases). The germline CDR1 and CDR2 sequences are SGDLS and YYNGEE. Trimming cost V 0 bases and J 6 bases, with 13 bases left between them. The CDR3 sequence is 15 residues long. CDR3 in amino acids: CASSVVRAGSNEQFF. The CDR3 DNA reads TGTGCCAGCAGCGTAGTCAGGGCAGGGTCCAATGAGCAGTTCTTC.

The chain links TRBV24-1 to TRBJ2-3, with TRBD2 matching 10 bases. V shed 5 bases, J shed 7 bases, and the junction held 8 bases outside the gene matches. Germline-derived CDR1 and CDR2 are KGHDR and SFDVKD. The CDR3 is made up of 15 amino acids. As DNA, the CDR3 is TGTGCCACCAGTGGATCCAGCGGGGGGGCGTATACGCAGTATTTT. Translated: CATSGSSGGAYTQYF.

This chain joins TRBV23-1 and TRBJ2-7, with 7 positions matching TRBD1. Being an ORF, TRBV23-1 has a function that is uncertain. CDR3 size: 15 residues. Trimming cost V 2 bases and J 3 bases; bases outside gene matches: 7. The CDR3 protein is CASSQTGAGLYEQYV. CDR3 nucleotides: TGCGCCAGCAGTCAAACAGGGGCCGGACTCTACGAGCAGTACGTC.

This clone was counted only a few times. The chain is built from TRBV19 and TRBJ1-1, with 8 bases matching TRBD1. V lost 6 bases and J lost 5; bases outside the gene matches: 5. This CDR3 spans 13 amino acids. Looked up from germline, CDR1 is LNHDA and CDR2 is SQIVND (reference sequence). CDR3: CASRNYRGTEAFF. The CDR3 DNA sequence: TGTGCCAGTAGGAACTACAGGGGGACTGAAGCTTTCTTT.

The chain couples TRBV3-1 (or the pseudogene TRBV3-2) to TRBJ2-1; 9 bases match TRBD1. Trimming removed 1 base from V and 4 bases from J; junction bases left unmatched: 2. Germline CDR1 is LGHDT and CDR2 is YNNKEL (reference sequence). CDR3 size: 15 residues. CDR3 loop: CASSQGTGAYNEQFF. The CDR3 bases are TGTGCCAGCAGCCAAGGGACAGGGGCTTACAATGAGCAGTTCTTC.

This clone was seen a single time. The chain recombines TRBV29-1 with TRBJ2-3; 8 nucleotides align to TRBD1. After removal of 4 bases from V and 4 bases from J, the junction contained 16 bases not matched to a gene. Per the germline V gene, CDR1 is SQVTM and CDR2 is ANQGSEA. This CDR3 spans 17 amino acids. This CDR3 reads CSVVQRTGSLLADTQYF. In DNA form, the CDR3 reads TGCAGCGTTGTCCAGCGGACAGGGTCCCTACTGGCAGATACGCAGTATTTT.

CDR3 amino acids: CASRTDRGEGYGYTF. For the CDR3, the DNA is TGTGCCAGCAGGACAGACAGGGGTGAGGGGTATGGCTACACCTTC. V is TRBV4-2 and J is TRBJ1-2; 8 bases are shared with TRBD1. The ends lost 6 bases at V and 5 bases at J; junction bases unmatched: 11. The germline V gene has CDR1 LGHNA and CDR2 YNFKEQ. The CDR3 consists of 15 residues.

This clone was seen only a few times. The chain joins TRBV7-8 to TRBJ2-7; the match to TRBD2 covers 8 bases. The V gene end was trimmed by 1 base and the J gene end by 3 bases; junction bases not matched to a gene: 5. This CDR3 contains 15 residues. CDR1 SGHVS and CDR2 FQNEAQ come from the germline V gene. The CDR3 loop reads CASSLGLGTSYEQYV. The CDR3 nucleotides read TGTGCCAGCAGCTTAGGTCTTGGGACTAGCTACGAGCAGTACGTC.

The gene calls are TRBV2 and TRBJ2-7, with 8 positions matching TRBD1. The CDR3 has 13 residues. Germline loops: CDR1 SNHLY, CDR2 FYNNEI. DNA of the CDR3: TGTGCCAGCAGGGGTAGTTACGGGACAGGTTTCCCCGTC. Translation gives CASRGSYGTGFPV.

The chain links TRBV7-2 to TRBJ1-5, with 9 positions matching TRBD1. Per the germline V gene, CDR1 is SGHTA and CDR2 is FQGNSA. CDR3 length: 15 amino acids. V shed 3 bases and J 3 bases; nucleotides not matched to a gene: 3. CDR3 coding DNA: TGTGCCAGCAGCTTCTCACAGGGGGCCAATCAGCCCCAGCATTTT. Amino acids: CASSFSQGANQPQHF.

DNA for the CDR3: TGCGCCAGCAGCTCCGGACAGAGAGAGACCCAGTACTTC. This gives the protein CASSSGQRETQYF. The chain has TRBV5-1 and TRBJ2-5, with D perhaps TRBD1 (6 bases). Per the germline V gene, CDR1 is SGHRS and CDR2 is YFSETQ. There are 13 residues in the CDR3. The V and J ends lost 3 bases and 4 bases respectively, with 10 bases between them.

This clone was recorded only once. The CDR3 DNA sequence: TGTGCCTGGGTTGACAGGGAGGCCAAAAACATTCAGTACTTC. Translating it yields CAWVDREAKNIQYF. The rearrangement joins TRBV30 to TRBJ2-4; 7 bases match TRBD1. Unmatched junction bases numbered 5, after V lost 5 bases and J lost 1 base. The CDR3 has 14 amino acids. Germline V CDR1 and CDR2: GTSNPN, SVGIG (reference sequence).

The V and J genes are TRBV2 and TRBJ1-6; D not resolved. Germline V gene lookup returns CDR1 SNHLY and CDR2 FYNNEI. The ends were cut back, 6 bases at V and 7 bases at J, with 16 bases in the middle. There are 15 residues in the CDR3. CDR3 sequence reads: CASRGEGAGNSPLHF. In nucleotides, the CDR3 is TGTGCCAGCAGAGGAGAGGGCGCGGGGAATTCACCCCTCCACTTT.